This T cell receptor beta chain was profiled in a study of cytomegalovirus exposure and HLA in healthy donors. With 60 Vbeta and 13 Jbeta primers, the PCR was carried out. Produced via immunoSEQ multiplex PCR; TCRdb's table is partial and in-frame only. Among about 190,000 clones listed, 79% were seen once. Trimming shortened V by 6 bases and J by 7 bases, and 16 bases separated the two germline ends. The CDR3 contains 14 residues. CDR1 and CDR2 from the germline V gene are MNHEY and SVGAGI. The receptor's source is a woman between 45 and 65 years old in good health and CMV-seronegative. The specimen was PBMCs. The genes are TRBV6-5 and TRBJ1-5; D perhaps matches TRBD1 (6 bases). The CDR3: CASRPTGRRQPQHF. The CDR3 nucleotides read TGTGCCAGCAGACCCACAGGGCGAAGACAGCCCCAGCATTTT.